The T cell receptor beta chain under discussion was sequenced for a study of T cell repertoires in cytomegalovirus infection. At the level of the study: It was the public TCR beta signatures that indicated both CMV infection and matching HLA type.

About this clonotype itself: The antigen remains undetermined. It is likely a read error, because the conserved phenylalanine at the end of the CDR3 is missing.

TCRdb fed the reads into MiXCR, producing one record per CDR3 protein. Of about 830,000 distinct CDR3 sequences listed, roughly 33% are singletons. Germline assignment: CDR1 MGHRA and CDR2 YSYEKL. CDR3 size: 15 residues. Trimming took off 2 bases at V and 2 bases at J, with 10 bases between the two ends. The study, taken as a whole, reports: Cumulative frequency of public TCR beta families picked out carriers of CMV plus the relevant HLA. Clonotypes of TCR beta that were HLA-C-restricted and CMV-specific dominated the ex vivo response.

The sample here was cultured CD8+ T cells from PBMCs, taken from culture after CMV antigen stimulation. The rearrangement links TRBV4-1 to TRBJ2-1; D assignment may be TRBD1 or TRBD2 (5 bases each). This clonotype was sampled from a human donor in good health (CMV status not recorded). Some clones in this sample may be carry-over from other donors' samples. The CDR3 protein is CASSQFTGPYNEQFS. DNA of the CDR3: TGCGCCAGCAGCCAATTCACGGGGCCCTACAATGAGCAGTTCTCC.